These 29 T cell receptor beta chains were sequenced from one sample in a study of CD8+ T cells in alopecia areata. Isolated RNA was reverse transcribed into cDNA used as the sequencing template. Here immunoSEQ multiplex PCR was the method, and the copy in TCRdb shows in-frame clones only, minus some. Here the sample spans around 120,000 clones, less than 50% being singletons. Sequenced: NKG2D-low CD8+ T cells sorted from blood. The source is a human donor with alopecia areata.

About this clone itself: Other DNA sequences in the same sample also yield this CDR3. The chain joins TRBV29-1 to TRBJ2-7, with D maybe TRBD1 (5 bases). Trimming cost V 0 bases and J 2 bases, with 5 bases left between them. The germline V gene has CDR1 SQVTM and CDR2 ANQGSEA. The CDR3 totals 12 residues. The chain's CDR3 is CSVEEGAYEQYF. The DNA for the CDR3 is TGCAGCGTTGAAGAAGGGGCCTACGAGCAGTACTTC.

V usage is TRBV2 and J usage is TRBJ1-5, with D hard to call. CDR1 is SNHLY, CDR2 FYNNEI, per germline. V lost 0 bases to trimming and J lost 3 bases, with 9 bases between them. This CDR3 has 15 amino acids. CDR3 sequence: CASSEASDTNQPQHF. CDR3 nucleotide sequence: TGTGCCAGCAGTGAAGCTAGCGACACCAATCAGCCCCAGCATTTT.

This clone was recorded a few times. The chain recombines TRBV5-1 with TRBJ2-1; D gene ambiguous. Between the trimmed V and J ends, which lost 0 bases and 5 bases, there was a span of 6 bases. This CDR3 is 13 amino acids long. Looked up from germline, CDR1 is SGHRS and CDR2 is YFSETQ. As DNA, the CDR3 is TGCGCCAGCAGCTTGGCTGAAAACAATGAGCAGTTCTTC. Amino acid sequence: CASSLAENNEQFF. Full variable domain (missing parts from reference TRBV5-1 and TRBJ2-1): KAGVTQTPRYLIKTRGQQVTLSCSPISGHRSVSWYQQTPGQGLQFLFEYFSETQRNKGNFPGRFSGRQFSNSRSEMNVSTLELGDSALYLCASSLAENNEQFFGPGTRLTVL.

This clone was seen a handful of times. The rearrangement uses TRBV6-4 and TRBJ2-1, with TRBD1 matching 10 bases. CDR1 and CDR2 from the germline V gene are MRHNA and SNTAGT. The CDR3 is 14 amino acids. The ends lost 6 bases at V and 6 bases at J; junction bases unmatched: 5. CDR3 DNA sequence: TGTGCCAGCAGGCGGGGACAGGGGTCCAATGAGCAGTTCTTC. Its translation is CASRRGQGSNEQFF.

This clone was seen more than once but under ten times. The chain couples TRBV20-1 to TRBJ2-1; D tentatively fits TRBD1 or TRBD2 (6 bases each). The CDR3 totals 11 residues. V dropped 5 bases and J dropped 8 bases, with 10 bases sitting between them. Germline V CDR1 and CDR2: DFQATT, SNEGSKA (reference sequence). The CDR3 is CSAPRGDEQFF. The CDR3 region has the DNA TGCAGTGCTCCGAGGGGGGATGAGCAGTTCTTC.

This clone was counted only a few times. The rearrangement uses TRBV5-1 and TRBJ2-2; unclear D gene. CDR1 SGHRS and CDR2 YFSETQ come from the germline V gene. The CDR3 has 14 residues. V gave up 1 base and J gave up 4 bases, with 8 bases separating them. The chain's CDR3 is CASSLTDITGELFF. The CDR3 region has the DNA TGCGCCAGCAGCTTGACAGACATCACCGGGGAGCTGTTTTTT.

Only a few counts were recorded for this clone. The chain combines TRBV7-9 with TRBJ1-1; 8 nucleotides line up with TRBD1. CDR1 is SEHNR, CDR2 FQNEAQ, per germline (reference sequence). The CDR3 is 12 residues long. Germline trimming cut 5 bases from V and 6 bases from J; bases unmatched to any gene: 2. CDR3 in DNA: TGTGCCAGCAGCCAGGGGGCGGCTGAAGCTTTCTTT. It translates to CASSQGAAEAFF.

This chain joins TRBV7-2 and TRBJ2-5; maybe TRBD1 (5 bases). V shed 2 bases and J shed 5 bases, with 9 bases lying between them. Germline assignment: CDR1 SGHTA and CDR2 FQGNSA. The CDR3 totals 13 residues. The CDR3 is CASSLWGRETQYF. CDR3 nucleotides: TGTGCCAGCAGCTTATGGGGCCGGGAGACCCAGTACTTC.

This clone was counted a few times. The chain employs TRBV25-1 and TRBJ2-1, with D possibly being TRBD2 (5 bases). Germline V lookup: CDR1 MGHDK, CDR2 SYGVNS. V was clipped by 1 base and J by 6 bases, with 10 bases between them. The CDR3 length is 14 residues. CDR3 residues: CASSEFGKSNEQFF. For the CDR3, the DNA is TGTGCCAGCAGTGAATTCGGGAAGAGCAATGAGCAGTTCTTC.

The chain joins TRBV7-9 to TRBJ2-5, with D perhaps being TRBD1 or TRBD2 (6 bases each). CDR3 size: 16 residues. CDR1 and CDR2 (germline): SEHNR, FQNEAQ (reference sequence). With 4 bases removed from V and 5 bases from J, the gap between germline ends came to 20 bases. The CDR3 DNA is TGTGCCAGCAGCTCCTTCTTGGGGGGCCTAAGTGAGACCCAGTACTTC. Residues: CASSSFLGGLSETQYF.

CDR3 protein: CASSGGHYQETQYF. Here the CDR3 DNA reads TGTGCCAGCAGCGGCGGACATTACCAAGAGACCCAGTACTTC. The genes are TRBV9 and TRBJ2-5, with TRBD1 as a possible D gene (5 bases). The CDR3 runs to 14 residues. The germline V gene encodes CDR1 SGDLS and CDR2 YYNGEE. Trimming took off 3 bases at V and 0 bases at J, with 9 bases between the two ends.

This rearrangement joins TRBV12-5 to TRBJ2-5; a possible D gene is TRBD1 (6 bases). The CDR3 consists of 13 residues. V was cut by 4 bases and J by 5 bases, with 11 bases left in between. Germline values: CDR1 LGHNT, CDR2 FRNRAP. CDR3 in amino acids: CASGSQGWETQYF. The CDR3 coding sequence is TGTGCTAGTGGTTCGCAGGGGTGGGAGACCCAGTACTTC.

This clone was picked up one time. This chain joins TRBV6-6 and TRBJ2-3, with 7 bases fitting TRBD2. Trimming cost V 2 bases and J 5 bases; bases outside gene matches: 1. The CDR3 has 13 residues. The germline V gene encodes CDR1 MNHNY and CDR2 SVGAGI (reference sequence). In nucleotides, the CDR3 is TGTGCCAGCAGTTACGGGGGGGTAGATACGCAGTATTTT. Translation: CASSYGGVDTQYF.

V gene TRBV7-9 combines with J gene TRBJ2-1; 7 bases are shared with TRBD1. J lost 5 bases, V lost 4 bases, and 11 bases had no gene match. Germline values: CDR1 SEHNR, CDR2 FQNEAQ (reference sequence). CDR3 length: 16 residues. In nucleotides, the CDR3 is TGTGCCAGCAGCTCAGGGCCCGGGACAGCCGACAATGAGCAGTTCTTC. Translating gives CASSSGPGTADNEQFF.

This clone was counted a few times. The rearrangement uses TRBV6-4 and TRBJ2-3; tentative D call: TRBD2 (6 bases). The CDR3 has 13 amino acids. The V end was cut by 3 bases, the J end by 5 bases, with 9 bases between. The germline gives CDR1 MRHNA, CDR2 SNTAGT. CDR3 nucleotide sequence: TGTGCCAGCAGTGAGGGGGGACTAGATACGCAGTATTTT. Amino acids: CASSEGGLDTQYF.

The chain recombines TRBV23-1 with TRBJ2-5; 9 nucleotides agree with TRBD1. TRBV23-1 carries the ORF label, with uncertain function. The CDR3 is 15 residues long. V was pared by 7 bases and J by 7 bases, with 13 bases of the junction left unmatched. CDR3 sequence reads: CASIGTGTVYGTQYF. The CDR3, as DNA: TGCGCCAGCATAGGGACAGGGACAGTCTACGGGACCCAGTACTTC.

The table lists this clone with a few counts. V and J are TRBV5-1 and TRBJ2-7; D is undetermined. V lost 1 base and J 2 bases, leaving 16 bases between the germline ends. The CDR3 contains 16 residues. The germline CDR1 and CDR2 sequences are SGHRS and YFSETQ. CDR3 loop: CASSLRSAVYAYEQYF. CDR3 DNA sequence: TGCGCCAGCAGCTTGCGTTCGGCAGTTTACGCCTACGAGCAGTACTTC.

V and J are TRBV29-1 and TRBJ1-3; no firm D call. Germline V CDR1 and CDR2: SQVTM, ANQGSEA. CDR3 length: 17 residues. Trimming shortened V by 6 bases and J by 0 bases, and 21 bases separated the two germline ends. The CDR3 DNA reads TGCAGCGTGGACGAATCCGGACCGACTCTCTCTGGAAACACCATATATTTT. Protein sequence: CSVDESGPTLSGNTIYF.

J is TRBJ2-1 and V is TRBV12-2; the table assigns TRBD1, which was not confirmed against the DNA. TRBV12-2 is given as a pseudogene. The CDR3 extends over 18 amino acids. CDR3: CASRLEPSGQDSYNEQFF. CDR3 in DNA: TGTGCAAGTCGCTTAGAACCCTCTGGCCAGGACTCCTACAATGAGCAGTTCTTC.

This sequence joins TRBV29-1 and TRBJ1-4, with D unclear. Trimming took 5 bases from V and 8 from J, leaving 12 bases between them. This CDR3 contains 12 residues. Germline CDR1 and CDR2: SQVTM and ANQGSEA. This chain's CDR3 is CSVRDVGEKLFF. CDR3 sequence (DNA): TGCAGCGTTCGGGATGTTGGGGAAAAACTGTTTTTT.

The chain couples TRBV29-1 to TRBJ2-3; possible D gene TRBD1, 6 bases. V gave up 6 bases and J gave up 3 bases, with 10 bases separating them. Per the germline V gene, CDR1 is SQVTM and CDR2 is ANQGSEA. The CDR3 contains 12 residues. This CDR3 reads CSVPGTTDTQYF. The CDR3 DNA reads as TGCAGCGTGCCCGGGACAACAGATACGCAGTATTTT.

The rearrangement links TRBV29-1 to TRBJ2-1, with 7 bases identical to TRBD1. The CDR3 covers 14 residues. After removal of 6 bases from V and 3 bases from J, the junction contained 8 bases not matched to a gene. CDR1 is SQVTM and CDR2 is ANQGSEA in the germline V gene. CDR3 region: CSVSGQTNYNEQFF. In DNA, the CDR3 is TGCAGCGTATCGGGACAGACAAACTACAATGAGCAGTTCTTC.

This clone came up a few times. The chain is built from TRBV29-1 and TRBJ2-5; a possible D gene is TRBD1 (5 bases). Germline assignment: CDR1 SQVTM and CDR2 ANQGSEA. Trimming left V 2 bases short and J 4 bases short, with 11 bases between. The CDR3 is 13 amino acids. DNA for the CDR3: TGCAGCGTTGAAAGGGGCAGAGGAGAGACCCAGTACTTC. Its translation: CSVERGRGETQYF.

In the case of this clone: The junction shows a germline mismatch at one end, possibly a read error. The V and J genes are TRBV29-1 and TRBJ2-3; D ambiguous. CDR3 length: 15 residues. The germline gives CDR1 SQVTM, CDR2 ANQGSEA. CDR3 coding DNA: TGCAGCGTTGAAGATCCCGCTAAACTCACAGATACGCAGTATTTC. Protein product: CSVEDPAKLTDTQYF.

This chain joins TRBV2 and TRBJ2-3; 10 bases are a match to TRBD2. The CDR3 is 15 residues long. The trim removed 3 bases at V and 4 bases at J, leaving 4 bases unmatched. Germline V gene sequence: CDR1 SNHLY, CDR2 FYNNEI. The CDR3 DNA follows: TGTGCCAGCAGTGAGTCTAGCGGGAGCGCAGATACGCAGTATTTT. Translating gives CASSESSGSADTQYF.

The chain carries TRBV28 and TRBJ2-4; TRBD1 aligns across 7 bases. The germline CDR1 and CDR2 sequences are MDHEN and SYDVKM. With V trimmed by 6 bases and J by 8 bases, 10 bases remained unmatched. The CDR3 consists of 14 residues. The CDR3 coding sequence is TGTGCCAGCAGCCGAGGGACAGAAGCGGACATTCAGTACTTC. It specifies CASSRGTEADIQYF. The complete variable domain, with remaining parts taken from reference TRBV28 and TRBJ2-4, reads DVKVTQSSRYLVKRTGEKVFLECVQDMDHENMFWYRQDPGLGLRLIYFSYDVKMKEKGDIPEGYSVSREKKERFSLILESASTNQTSMYLCASSRGTEADIQYFGAGTRLSVL.

The chain carries TRBV30 and TRBJ2-2; possibly TRBD1 for D (6 bases). V was shortened by 2 bases and J by 1 base, with 8 bases between the two germline ends. The CDR3 extends over 14 amino acids. Germline V gives CDR1 GTSNPN, CDR2 SVGIG (reference sequence). CDR3 sequence (DNA): TGTGCCTGGAGTCCGGGACAGAACACCGGGGAGCTGTTTTTT. This translates into CAWSPGQNTGELFF.

The CDR3 coding sequence is TGTGCCAGCAGCGATGACCAGGGTTTAGCCACAGATACGCAGTATTTT. It codes for CASSDDQGLATDTQYF. V usage is TRBV9 and J usage is TRBJ2-3; TRBD1 might be the D (5 bases). Between the trimmed V and J ends, which lost 3 bases and 2 bases, there was a span of 16 bases. The CDR3 sequence is 16 residues long. The germline V gene encodes CDR1 SGDLS and CDR2 YYNGEE. The complete variable domain, with remaining parts taken from reference TRBV9 and TRBJ2-3, reads DSGVTQTPKHLITATGQRVTLRCSPRSGDLSVYWYQQSLDQGLQFLIQYYNGEERAKGNILERFSAQQFPDLHSELNLSSLELGDSALYFCASSDDQGLATDTQYFGPGTRLTVL.

V is TRBV30 and J is TRBJ2-1, with D tentatively TRBD2 (6 bases). The V end was cut by 5 bases, the J end by 7 bases, with 24 bases between. CDR1 and CDR2 (germline): GTSNPN, SVGIG (reference sequence). The CDR3 totals 16 residues. The CDR3 loop reads CAWYDPGLPKGNEQFF. The CDR3 DNA sequence: TGTGCCTGGTATGACCCGGGACTCCCCAAAGGGAATGAGCAGTTCTTC.